Listed below are T cell receptor beta chains from one sample, sequenced in a study of CD8 T cells in ankylosing spondylitis. In TCRdb, the 5' RACE reads were re-called with MiXCR into one record per CDR3 protein. The sample carries over 150,000 distinct CDR3 sequences, 9.5% to 15% recorded once. The sequenced sample was blood, either unsorted or a sorted T cell fraction (not recorded which). The receptors were gathered from a male donor with ankylosing spondylitis or in good health (not recorded which). Each CDR3 is given with its conserved first and last residue. Fields, in order: CDR3 DNA, CDR3 protein, J gene, D gene, clone size, V gene. D genes are given only for firm matches. Expanded clones get a size class; other rows say once, few or many, or leave the size out.

CDR3 DNA: TGTGCCAGCAGTGATTTTGGGGGCGAGAACATTCAGTACTTC
CDR3 protein: CASSDFGGENIQYF
J gene: TRBJ2-4
D gene: NA
clone size: once
V gene: TRBV2

CDR3 DNA: TGTGCCAGCTCCGACAGGGGAGACTACAATGAGCAGTTCTTC
CDR3 protein: CASSDRGDYNEQFF
J gene: TRBJ2-1
D gene: TRBD1
clone size: many
V gene: TRBV6-4

CDR3 DNA: TGTGCCAGCAGCCAAGATCATTTAAACAGGGGGGAAACTGAAGCTTTCTTT
CDR3 protein: CASSQDHLNRGETEAFF
J gene: TRBJ1-1
D gene: TRBD1
clone size: NA
V gene: TRBV14

CDR3 DNA: TGTGCCTGGAGTCACGCGGGAGAGCAGTACTTC
CDR3 protein: CAWSHAGEQYF
J gene: TRBJ2-7
D gene: NA
clone size: NA
V gene: TRBV30

CDR3 DNA: TGTGCCAGCAGCGTAGTCGAGACCGGGGAGCTGTTTTTT
CDR3 protein: CASSVVETGELFF
J gene: TRBJ2-2
D gene: NA
clone size: NA
V gene: TRBV9

CDR3 DNA: TGTGCTAGTGGTTCGGGACAGGGGACCTCTTACGAGCAGTACTTC
CDR3 protein: CASGSGQGTSYEQYF
J gene: TRBJ2-7
D gene: TRBD1
clone size: few
V gene: TRBV12-5

CDR3 DNA: TGCAGTGCCGCCCCTGCCGGGACAGGGGAGAACACTGAAGCTTTCTTT
CDR3 protein: CSAAPAGTGENTEAFF
J gene: TRBJ1-1
D gene: TRBD1
clone size: NA
V gene: TRBV20-1

CDR3 DNA: TGTGCCAGCATTCCAATGGGGCTAGCGGGAAATAGCGTCTACGAGCAGTACTTC
CDR3 protein: CASIPMGLAGNSVYEQYF
J gene: TRBJ2-7
D gene: TRBD2
clone size: few
V gene: TRBV6-2/TRBV6-3

CDR3 DNA: TGTGCCAGCAGTTTATGGGCTTCACCCCTCCACTTT
CDR3 protein: CASSLWASPLHF
J gene: TRBJ1-6
D gene: NA
clone size: NA
V gene: TRBV12-3/TRBV12-4

CDR3 DNA: TGTGCCATCAGTGAGGGATCAGGGGGTCCCAGGGAGACCCAGTACTTC
CDR3 protein: CAISEGSGGPRETQYF
J gene: TRBJ2-5
D gene: TRBD1
clone size: few
V gene: TRBV10-3

CDR3 DNA: TGCGCCAGCGGGACAGGCTCCTACGAGCAGTACTTC
CDR3 protein: CASGTGSYEQYF
J gene: TRBJ2-7
D gene: TRBD1
clone size: NA
V gene: TRBV5-1

CDR3 DNA: TGTGCCAGCAGCAATAGCGGGAACTTCCAAGAGACCCAGTACTTC
CDR3 protein: CASSNSGNFQETQYF
J gene: TRBJ2-5
D gene: TRBD2
clone size: NA
V gene: TRBV11-2

CDR3 DNA: TGTGCCAGCAGCCCACGTTCAATAGCGGGAGAAGAGACCCAGTACTTC
CDR3 protein: CASSPRSIAGEETQYF
J gene: TRBJ2-5
D gene: TRBD2
clone size: few
V gene: TRBV7-6

CDR3 DNA: TGTGCCAGCACCGTAGGGGACCTGGTAGTTGAGCAGTTCTTC
CDR3 protein: CASTVGDLVVEQFF
J gene: TRBJ2-1
D gene: NA
clone size: few
V gene: TRBV9

CDR3 DNA: TGTGCCAGCAGCGACGGACAACTAGCCAAAAACATTCAGTACTTC
CDR3 protein: CASSDGQLAKNIQYF
J gene: TRBJ2-4
D gene: NA
clone size: many
V gene: TRBV7-9

CDR3 DNA: TGTGCCAGCAGTTACTCCGGCGGGGCTAGGCAGCCCCAGCATTTT
CDR3 protein: CASSYSGGARQPQHF
J gene: TRBJ1-5
D gene: NA
clone size: NA
V gene: TRBV6-5

CDR3 DNA: TGTGCCAGCAGCTTAGGAACAGGCCGGGGCTACGAGCAGTACTTC
CDR3 protein: CASSLGTGRGYEQYF
J gene: TRBJ2-7
D gene: NA
clone size: many
V gene: TRBV7-6

CDR3 DNA: TGTGCCAGCAGTTTGGGTTCGGCTAACTATGGCTACACCTTC
CDR3 protein: CASSLGSANYGYTF
J gene: TRBJ1-2
D gene: NA
clone size: few
V gene: TRBV27

CDR3 DNA: TGTGCCAGCAGCTTAGCACTAGCGGGAGGAAATACGCAGTATTTT
CDR3 protein: CASSLALAGGNTQYF
J gene: TRBJ2-3
D gene: TRBD2
clone size: NA
V gene: TRBV13

CDR3 DNA: TGTGCCAGCAGCCAAGGGCGCCCGGCGGTACAAGAGACCCAGTACTTC
CDR3 protein: CASSQGRPAVQETQYF
J gene: TRBJ2-5
D gene: NA
clone size: few
V gene: TRBV3-1

CDR3 DNA: TGCGCCAGCAGCTTGGCGGGGGGTCGACAGCCCCAGCATTTT
CDR3 protein: CASSLAGGRQPQHF
J gene: TRBJ1-5
D gene: NA
clone size: many
V gene: TRBV5-1

CDR3 DNA: TGTGCCAGCAGTGATGGGGTGAGGGGAGATACGCAGTATTTT
CDR3 protein: CASSDGVRGDTQYF
J gene: TRBJ2-3
D gene: NA
clone size: NA
V gene: TRBV6-4

CDR3 DNA: TGTGCCAGCAGCCAAGAGACAGGGGCTGACAATGAGCAGTTCTTC
CDR3 protein: CASSQETGADNEQFF
J gene: TRBJ2-1
D gene: TRBD1
clone size: NA
V gene: TRBV4-2

CDR3 DNA: TGTGCCAGCAGTTTAGCAGGGTGGGGCACTGAAGCTTTCTTT
CDR3 protein: CASSLAGWGTEAFF
J gene: TRBJ1-1
D gene: NA
clone size: many
V gene: TRBV12-3/TRBV12-4

CDR3 DNA: TGCGCCAGCAGCAAGCCATCAGGCGGTACCTTGGAAGAGACCCAGTACTTC
CDR3 protein: CASSKPSGGTLEETQYF
J gene: TRBJ2-5
D gene: NA
clone size: few
V gene: TRBV4-1

CDR3 DNA: TGTGCCTGGAGTGTACTAGCGGGTGTGGGAGAGACCCAGTACTTC
CDR3 protein: CAWSVLAGVGETQYF
J gene: TRBJ2-5
D gene: TRBD2
clone size: NA
V gene: TRBV30

CDR3 DNA: TGCGCCAGCAGCTTGGAACAGGGTCTATACGAGCAGTACTTC
CDR3 protein: CASSLEQGLYEQYF
J gene: TRBJ2-7
D gene: NA
clone size: NA
V gene: TRBV5-1

CDR3 DNA: TGTGCCAGCGGTGGGGACAGGGACAATGAGCAGTTCTTC
CDR3 protein: CASGGDRDNEQFF
J gene: TRBJ2-1
D gene: TRBD1
clone size: NA
V gene: TRBV2

CDR3 DNA: TGTGCCGGAAACGGACAGGGCCACACCGGGGAGCTGTTTTTT
CDR3 protein: CAGNGQGHTGELFF
J gene: TRBJ2-2
D gene: TRBD1
clone size: NA
V gene: TRBV6-1

CDR3 DNA: TGTGCCAGCAGTGGAAGCTACAATGAGCAGTTCTTC
CDR3 protein: CASSGSYNEQFF
J gene: TRBJ2-1
D gene: NA
clone size: once
V gene: TRBV5-6

CDR3 DNA: TGTGCCAGCAGTTTAGGGGGGGGCATATCGGAGACCCAGTACTTC
CDR3 protein: CASSLGGGISETQYF
J gene: TRBJ2-5
D gene: NA
clone size: many
V gene: TRBV12-3/TRBV12-4

CDR3 DNA: TGTGCCAGCAGAAGCCCCCTTGGGACACCCGGGACCTATGGCTACACCTTC
CDR3 protein: CASRSPLGTPGTYGYTF
J gene: TRBJ1-2
D gene: NA
clone size: NA
V gene: TRBV27

CDR3 DNA: TGTGCCAGCAGCCAAGATGGGCAGGGGATATACGAGCAGTACTTC
CDR3 protein: CASSQDGQGIYEQYF
J gene: TRBJ2-7
D gene: NA
clone size: NA
V gene: TRBV3-1

CDR3 DNA: TGCGCCAGCAGCCCAGGGGGGATGGGAGAAAAACTGTTTTTT
CDR3 protein: CASSPGGMGEKLFF
J gene: TRBJ1-4
D gene: TRBD1
clone size: many
V gene: TRBV4-1

CDR3 DNA: TGCGCCAGCAGGTCGACTAGCGGGGACGTTAGCACAGATACGCAGTATTTT
CDR3 protein: CASRSTSGDVSTDTQYF
J gene: TRBJ2-3
D gene: TRBD2
clone size: few
V gene: TRBV5-1

CDR3 DNA: TGTGCCAGCAGCTTGCCTAGAACCGGGACTAGAGACATGAATGAGCAGTTCTTC
CDR3 protein: CASSLPRTGTRDMNEQFF
J gene: TRBJ2-1
D gene: TRBD2
clone size: NA
V gene: TRBV7-8

CDR3 DNA: TGCGCCAGCAGCAAAGGGACCGGGGAGCTGTTTTTT
CDR3 protein: CASSKGTGELFF
J gene: TRBJ2-2
D gene: NA
clone size: NA
V gene: TRBV4-1

CDR3 DNA: TGCGCCAGCAGCTCGTGGACGGATTCACCCCTCCACTTT
CDR3 protein: CASSSWTDSPLHF
J gene: TRBJ1-6
D gene: NA
clone size: many
V gene: TRBV5-1

CDR3 DNA: TGTGCCAGCAGCCCCCCGGCGGCCACCGGGGAGCTGTTTTTT
CDR3 protein: CASSPPAATGELFF
J gene: TRBJ2-2
D gene: NA
clone size: NA
V gene: TRBV11-2

CDR3 DNA: TGTGCCAGCAGCCCCGAGGGGGCAGGGTTAAAATATGAGCAGTTCTTC
CDR3 protein: CASSPEGAGLKYEQFF
J gene: TRBJ2-1
D gene: NA
clone size: many
V gene: TRBV21-1

CDR3 DNA: TGTGCCAGCAGTTTTAACAGGGGAAGTCCTGAAGCTTTCTTT
CDR3 protein: CASSFNRGSPEAFF
J gene: TRBJ1-1
D gene: TRBD1
clone size: NA
V gene: TRBV27

CDR3 DNA: TGTGCCAGCAGCCAAACATTAAACGAGCAGTACTTC
CDR3 protein: CASSQTLNEQYF
J gene: TRBJ2-7
D gene: NA
clone size: NA
V gene: TRBV27

CDR3 DNA: TGTGCCAGCAGAGATGGTCGGGACGACTACGAGCAGTACTTC
CDR3 protein: CASRDGRDDYEQYF
J gene: TRBJ2-7
D gene: NA
clone size: few
V gene: TRBV2

CDR3 DNA: TGTGCCAGCATAGGGACTAGCGCCATATACACCGGGGAGCTGTTTTTT
CDR3 protein: CASIGTSAIYTGELFF
J gene: TRBJ2-2
D gene: TRBD2
clone size: NA
V gene: TRBV6-6